The T cell receptor beta chain under discussion was sequenced for a study of blood T cell repertoires in COVID-19. Study details: In each case, the material was cDNA or gDNA derived from T cells, B-cell-depleted T cells, or PBMCs.

While infection was still active, Seattle patients were enrolled and then followed longitudinally. The CDR3 has 15 amino acids. Germline V gives CDR1 SGHNT, CDR2 YENEEA. V gave up 2 bases and J gave up 2 bases; unmatched junction bases: 4. Authors' analysis steps: Cell counts per sample came from amplifying reference gene primers. Generated by immunoSEQ multiplex PCR, the TCRdb table keeps only in-frame clones and is missing some. That table furnishes V, J and clone size, whereas the DNA furnished D and trimming. The top ten clones hold 7.6% of a sample with around 170,000 clones, roughly 87% of them seen once.

The sequence derives from a woman between 65 and 79 years old with COVID-19, enrolled during active disease. This chain uses TRBV11-3 with TRBJ2-7; 9 bases agree with TRBD1. Sequencing input: peripheral blood. The chain's CDR3 is CASSLSGQGTYEQYF. In DNA, the CDR3 is TGTGCCAGCAGCTTAAGTGGACAGGGGACCTACGAGCAGTACTTC.